These 32 T cell receptor beta chains originate from one sample sequenced in a study of blood T cell repertoires in COVID-19. Some clones are missing from TCRdb's copy, which holds only in-frame ones; the method was immunoSEQ multiplex PCR. The sample holds 200,000 or so clones, around 82% seen once. The sequencing sample was made of PBMCs or T cells enriched from blood (not recorded which). These TCRs come from a woman in her 40s with acute COVID-19.

The rearrangement uses TRBV10-3 and TRBJ2-5, with a weak D call TRBD2 (5 bases). Trimming took off 4 bases at V and 2 bases at J, with 14 bases between the two ends. This CDR3 has 15 amino acids. Per germline, CDR1 ENHRY and CDR2 SYGVKD. CDR3 DNA sequence: TGTGCCATCAGTGTCGGGCGGGTTACACAAGAGACCCAGTACTTC. This encodes CAISVGRVTQETQYF.

This chain connects TRBV5-1 to TRBJ2-7; TRBD1 agrees at 7 bases. The V gene's germline CDR1 is SGHRS and CDR2 YFSETQ. CDR3 size: 13 residues. The trim removed 4 bases at V and 0 bases at J, leaving 1 base unmatched. The CDR3 coding sequence is TGCGCCAGCAGCCGACAGGGCTCCTACGAGCAGTACTTC. Its protein is CASSRQGSYEQYF.

The CDR3 reads CASSLGRQGYNEQFF. In DNA, the CDR3 is TGTGCCAGCAGTTTAGGGAGGCAGGGATACAATGAGCAGTTCTTC. The rearrangement joins TRBV27 to TRBJ2-1; D perhaps matches TRBD2 (6 bases). Trimming shortened V by 2 bases and J by 4 bases, and 12 bases separated the two germline ends. The CDR3 consists of 15 residues. The germline CDR1 and CDR2 sequences are MNHEY and SMNVEV (reference sequence).

The chain recombines TRBV25-1 with TRBJ1-4; D gene unclear. Germline-derived CDR1 and CDR2 are MGHDK and SYGVNS. CDR3 size: 13 residues. V lost 7 bases and J 3 bases, leaving 9 bases between the germline ends. The CDR3 reads CASMGGANEKLFF. Here the CDR3 DNA reads TGTGCCAGCATGGGCGGGGCTAATGAAAAACTGTTTTTT.

This clone was seen only once. This chain connects TRBV27 to TRBJ2-5; 10 positions agree with TRBD1. Trimming cost V 6 bases and J 5 bases; bases outside gene matches: 9. Germline V gene data show CDR1 as MNHEY and CDR2 as SMNVEV (reference sequence). The CDR3 has 15 residues. The CDR3 is CASRGLGQGTETQYF. The CDR3 DNA reads TGTGCCAGCAGGGGGTTGGGACAGGGGACGGAGACCCAGTACTTC.

In nucleotides, the CDR3 is TGTGCCAGCAGTGGTAACACGGGGGGGCCAGGGAACATTCAGTACTTC. Translated, it gives CASSGNTGGPGNIQYF. The chain employs TRBV2 and TRBJ2-4, with 8 bases aligning to TRBD2. Looked up from germline, CDR1 is SNHLY and CDR2 is FYNNEI. V lost 4 bases and J lost 7; bases outside the gene matches: 12. The CDR3 length is 16 residues. Full variable domain (rest looked up from reference TRBV2 and TRBJ2-4): EPEVTQTPSHQVTQMGQEVILRCVPISNHLYFYWYRQILGQKVEFLVSFYNNEISEKSEIFDDQFSVERPDGSNFTLKIRSTKLEDSAMYFCASSGNTGGPGNIQYFGAGTRLSVL.

The V gene is TRBV30, the J gene TRBJ1-1, with TRBD1 identical over 8 bases. Germline V gene data show CDR1 as GTSNPN and CDR2 as SVGIG (reference sequence). The V segment lost 3 bases and the J segment 0 bases; nucleotides outside the gene matches: 15. CDR3 length equals 18 residues. Here the CDR3 DNA reads TGTGCCTGGAGCGTCACCTCATCCAGGGGGCTTATGAACACTGAAGCTTTCTTT. Translation gives CAWSVTSSRGLMNTEAFF.

The CDR3 is CSGSQTSETDTQYF. CDR3 coding DNA: TGCAGCGGATCCCAGACTAGCGAGACAGATACGCAGTATTTT. The chain recombines TRBV29-1 with TRBJ2-3, with 8 positions matching TRBD2. The CDR3 consists of 14 residues. CDR1 is SQVTM and CDR2 is ANQGSEA in the germline V gene. The V segment lost 7 bases and the J segment 3 bases; nucleotides outside the gene matches: 9.

This clone was found once. This rearrangement joins TRBV9 to TRBJ2-3; possibly TRBD1 for D (6 bases). Germline-derived CDR1 and CDR2 are SGDLS and YYNGEE. CDR3 length: 15 residues. Trimming pared 4 bases from V and 0 bases from J, leaving 12 bases between. In DNA form, the CDR3 reads TGTGCCAGCAGCTCCCGACAGGCGAGCACAGATACGCAGTATTTT. Translated: CASSSRQASTDTQYF.

V usage is TRBV9 and J usage is TRBJ2-7, with 10 bases lining up with TRBD2. The germline gives CDR1 SGDLS, CDR2 YYNGEE. There are 13 residues in the CDR3. The junction had 2 bases not matched to a gene; V was cut back by 4 bases and J by 4 bases. The CDR3 nucleotides read TGTGCCAGCAGCAAGCGGGAGGGGTACGAGCAGTACTTC. This translates into CASSKREGYEQYF.

The rearrangement uses TRBV14 and TRBJ1-1, with D uncertain. This CDR3 comprises 17 residues. V lost 0 bases to trimming and J lost 1 base, with 15 bases between them. The V gene's germline CDR1 is SGHDN and CDR2 FVKESK. The CDR3 region has the DNA TGTGCCAGCAGCCAAGATCCGAGGAGGCCCACGAACACTGAAGCTTTCTTT. Its translation is CASSQDPRRPTNTEAFF.

The chain has TRBV21-1 and TRBJ2-5; the table's D call of TRBD1 was not tested on the DNA. TRBV21-1 represents a pseudogene. The CDR3 length is 11 residues. The CDR3 sequence is CASRYQETQYF. The CDR3 DNA reads TGTGCCAGCAGGTACCAGGAGACCCAGTACTTC.

This clone came up once. The chain recombines TRBV21-1 with TRBJ1-3; the table assigns TRBD1, which was not confirmed against the DNA. TRBV21-1 has pseudogene status. CDR3 length equals 18 residues. CDR3 amino acids: CASSRQSRTGTGGNTIYF. DNA for the CDR3: TGTGCCAGCAGCCGACAGTCCCGGACAGGGACAGGCGGAAACACCATATATTTT.

V and J are TRBV12-3 or TRBV12-4 and TRBJ1-3; the D is unclear. The CDR3 has 11 amino acids. Trimming left V 5 bases short and J 7 bases short, with 6 bases between. This chain's CDR3 is CASSEANTIYF. The DNA of the CDR3 is TGTGCCAGCAGTGAAGCGAACACCATATATTTT.

V gene TRBV7-9 combines with J gene TRBJ2-5, with D tentatively TRBD2 (5 bases). The CDR3 has 15 residues. The germline CDR1 and CDR2 sequences are SEHNR and FQNEAQ (reference sequence). Trimming pared 1 base from V and 5 bases from J, leaving 14 bases between. CDR3 protein: CASSLGGSTGETQYF. In DNA, the CDR3 is TGTGCCAGCAGCTTAGGTGGCTCGACGGGGGAGACCCAGTACTTC. Using reference TRBV7-9 and TRBJ2-5 for the parts outside the CDR3, the full variable domain is DTGVSQNPRHKITKRGQNVTFRCDPISEHNRLYWYRQTLGQGPEFLTYFQNEAQLEKSRLLSDRFSAERPKGSFSTLEIQRTEQGDSAMYLCASSLGGSTGETQYFGPGTRLLVL.

The chain couples TRBV5-1 to TRBJ1-3, with 8 bases that match TRBD1. After removal of 0 bases from V and 2 bases from J, the junction contained 1 base not matched to a gene. CDR3 length: 15 amino acids. Per the germline V gene, CDR1 is SGHRS and CDR2 is YFSETQ. In DNA form, the CDR3 reads TGCGCCAGCAGCTTGGGGACAGGGACTGGAAACACCATATATTTT. Protein sequence: CASSLGTGTGNTIYF.

The rearrangement links TRBV6-5 to TRBJ1-2; 8 bases are a match to TRBD1. Trimming at V came to 5 bases and at J to 8 bases, leaving 4 bases not matched to a gene. Per germline, CDR1 MNHEY and CDR2 SVGAGI. The CDR3 is 12 amino acids. The DNA of the CDR3 is TGTGCCAGCAGTACCAGGACAGGGGGCTACACCTTC. Translation: CASSTRTGGYTF.

This clone showed up just a few times. The V gene is TRBV28, the J gene TRBJ2-4, with D perhaps matching TRBD1 (5 bases). V lost 6 bases to trimming and J lost 0 bases, with 15 bases between them. Germline V gene sequence: CDR1 MDHEN, CDR2 SYDVKM. The CDR3 has 16 amino acids. The CDR3 protein is CASSNTGSLAKNIQYF. DNA for the CDR3: TGTGCCAGCAGCAATACAGGTTCGCTAGCCAAAAACATTCAGTACTTC.

The chain employs TRBV30 and TRBJ1-2, with D possibly being TRBD1 (5 bases). V was trimmed by 1 base and J by 4 bases, leaving 16 bases between them. Germline loops: CDR1 GTSNPN, CDR2 SVGIG (reference sequence). The CDR3 spans 15 residues. The CDR3 nucleotides read TGTGCCTGGAGTGACCCAGGGACTGCCCTCTATGGCTACACCTTC. Amino acid sequence: CAWSDPGTALYGYTF.

This clone came up once. The rearrangement uses TRBV29-1 and TRBJ2-2; 12 nucleotides line up with TRBD2. CDR1 SQVTM and CDR2 ANQGSEA come from the germline V gene. The CDR3 consists of 15 residues. The ends lost 6 bases at V and 4 bases at J; junction bases unmatched: 6. The DNA for the CDR3 is TGCAGCGTCGAGACTAGCGGGAGATTCACCGGGGAGCTGTTTTTT. Translating it yields CSVETSGRFTGELFF.

This chain joins TRBV5-4 and TRBJ1-3; D is perhaps TRBD1 (5 bases). The CDR3 extends over 14 amino acids. Per the germline V gene, CDR1 is SGHNT and CDR2 is YYREEE (reference sequence). V was shortened by 2 bases and J by 2 bases, with 8 bases between the two germline ends. The DNA of the CDR3 is TGTGCCAGCAGCTTCAGGGAAGCTGGAAACACCATATATTTT. This gives the protein CASSFREAGNTIYF.

The chain links TRBV7-9 to TRBJ2-3, with a possible D match to TRBD2 (5 bases). Germline CDR1 is SEHNR and CDR2 is FQNEAQ (reference sequence). CDR3 length: 12 amino acids. V was cut by 5 bases and J by 6 bases, with 9 bases left in between. The CDR3 sequence is CASSPLEDTQYF. In DNA form, the CDR3 reads TGTGCCAGCAGCCCACTAGAGGATACGCAGTATTTT. Filled out from reference TRBV7-9 and TRBJ2-3, the complete variable domain reads DTGVSQNPRHKITKRGQNVTFRCDPISEHNRLYWYRQTLGQGPEFLTYFQNEAQLEKSRLLSDRFSAERPKGSFSTLEIQRTEQGDSAMYLCASSPLEDTQYFGPGTRLTVL.

The gene calls are TRBV5-1 and TRBJ1-4; D uncertain. Germline CDR1 reads SGHRS; CDR2 reads YFSETQ. The CDR3 is made up of 13 amino acids. V was trimmed by 6 bases and J by 3 bases, leaving 9 bases between them. CDR3 sequence reads: CASKRAANEKLFF. The CDR3 nucleotides read TGCGCCAGCAAGCGGGCGGCTAATGAAAAACTGTTTTTT. Looking up the rest from reference TRBV5-1 and TRBJ1-4 gives the full variable domain: KAGVTQTPRYLIKTRGQQVTLSCSPISGHRSVSWYQQTPGQGLQFLFEYFSETQRNKGNFPGRFSGRQFSNSRSEMNVSTLELGDSALYLCASKRAANEKLFFGSGTQLSVL.

This clone showed up just once. This chain joins TRBV12-5 and TRBJ1-1; 8 bases line up with TRBD1. The V gene end was trimmed by 3 bases and the J gene end by 5 bases; junction bases not matched to a gene: 14. Germline V CDR1 and CDR2: LGHNT, FRNRAP. The CDR3 is 17 residues long. CDR3 protein: CASGFSSSDRAKTEAFF. The CDR3 DNA reads as TGTGCTAGTGGTTTTTCGAGTTCGGACAGGGCGAAGACTGAAGCTTTCTTT. The full variable domain, completed using reference TRBV12-5 and TRBJ1-1, is DARVTQTPRHKVTEMGQEVTMRCQPILGHNTVFWYRQTMMQGLELLAYFRNRAPLDDSGMPKDRFSAEMPDATLATLKIQPSEPRDSAVYFCASGFSSSDRAKTEAFFGQGTRLTVV.

The rearrangement links TRBV10-3 to TRBJ1-3; TRBD1 aligns across 9 bases. J lost 0 bases, V lost 8 bases, and 5 bases had no gene match. CDR1 is ENHRY and CDR2 is SYGVKD in the germline V gene. The CDR3 consists of 15 residues. Written as DNA, the CDR3 is TGTGCCATCTGGGACAGGGTCCTCTCTGGAAACACCATATATTTT. Protein: CAIWDRVLSGNTIYF.

The rearrangement uses TRBV30 and TRBJ1-5; 10 bases align to TRBD1. Trimming cost V 4 bases and J 3 bases; bases outside gene matches: 3. Germline V gives CDR1 GTSNPN, CDR2 SVGIG (reference sequence). This CDR3 comprises 14 residues. The CDR3 sequence: CAWMGQGTNQPQHF. The CDR3 region has the DNA TGTGCCTGGATGGGACAGGGGACCAATCAGCCCCAGCATTTT.

V gene TRBV2 combines with J gene TRBJ1-2; D ambiguous. This CDR3 spans 14 amino acids. Germline values: CDR1 SNHLY, CDR2 FYNNEI. Trimming removed 3 bases at V and 6 bases at J, with 14 bases between. The CDR3 here is CASSDRAGTHGYTF. The DNA of the CDR3 is TGTGCCAGCAGTGACCGGGCGGGAACTCATGGCTACACCTTC.

The chain combines TRBV27 with TRBJ2-2; maybe TRBD1 (5 bases). Germline CDR1 and CDR2: MNHEY and SMNVEV (reference sequence). V lost 6 bases, J lost 3 bases, and 14 bases lay in between. The CDR3 has 15 amino acids. This CDR3 is CASRIDSDHTGELFF. The CDR3 bases are TGTGCCAGCAGAATAGACAGTGACCACACCGGGGAGCTGTTTTTT.

The chain uses TRBV6-2 or TRBV6-3 and TRBJ2-1; 8 bases agree with TRBD2. CDR1 is MNHEY and CDR2 is SVGEGT in the germline V gene. There are 14 residues in the CDR3. V lost 4 bases and J lost 3; bases outside the gene matches: 2. The CDR3 DNA sequence: TGTGCCAGCAGTTTAGCGGGGTTCTACAATGAGCAGTTCTTC. Encoded protein: CASSLAGFYNEQFF.

The chain links TRBV9 to TRBJ1-6, with 8 bases identical to TRBD1. Germline V gene lookup returns CDR1 SGDLS and CDR2 YYNGEE. CDR3 length equals 15 residues. Germline trimming cut 2 bases from V and 7 bases from J; bases unmatched to any gene: 5. In DNA, the CDR3 is TGTGCCAGCAGCGTCACGGGACAGGCGAATTCACCCCTCCACTTT. Translated, it gives CASSVTGQANSPLHF.

This chain links TRBV21-1 with TRBJ2-7; TRBD1 reflects the table's D call only, with no check against the DNA. TRBV21-1 is given as a pseudogene. CDR3 length: 14 residues. This CDR3 is CASTHDRGTYEQYF. Here the CDR3 DNA reads TGTGCCAGCACCCACGACAGGGGCACCTACGAGCAGTACTTC.

The gene calls are TRBV5-1 and TRBJ2-1; 8 nucleotides match TRBD1. Trimming took 5 bases from V and 4 from J; bases not matched to a gene: 11. Germline V gene data show CDR1 as SGHRS and CDR2 as YFSETQ. The CDR3 is 16 residues long. The CDR3 DNA reads as TGCGCCAGCAGGGATCGAGCAGGGGGCACTTACAATGAGCAGTTCTTC. It encodes CASRDRAGGTYNEQFF.